This T cell receptor beta chain was obtained from a study of cytomegalovirus exposure and HLA in healthy donors. The CDR3 sequence is 15 residues long. Method: immunoSEQ multiplex PCR; TCRdb's copy keeps in-frame clones and lacks some. The repertoire has 110,000 to 150,000 clones, 80% to 90% of them found once; the top ten carry roughly 3%. The chain combines TRBV21-1 with TRBJ1-1; no DNA check was done on the table's D call, TRBD1. TRBV21-1 is designated a pseudogene. Material: PBMCs. The clonotype originates from a man aged 18 to 35 in good health and CMV-seronegative. CDR3: CASSQPDRANTEAFF. DNA of the CDR3: TGTGCCAGCAGCCAACCGGACAGAGCGAACACTGAAGCTTTCTTT.